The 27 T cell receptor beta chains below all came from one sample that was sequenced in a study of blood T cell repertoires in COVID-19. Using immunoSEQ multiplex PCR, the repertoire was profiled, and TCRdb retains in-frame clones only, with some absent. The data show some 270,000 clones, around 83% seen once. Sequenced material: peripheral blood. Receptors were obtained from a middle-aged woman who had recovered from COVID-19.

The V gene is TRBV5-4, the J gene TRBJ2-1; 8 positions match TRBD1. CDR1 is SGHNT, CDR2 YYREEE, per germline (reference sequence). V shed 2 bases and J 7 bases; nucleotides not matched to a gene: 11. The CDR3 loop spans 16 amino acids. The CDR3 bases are TGTGCCAGCAGCTTTGGGGGCAGGGGGCAAGGTAATGAGCAGTTCTTC. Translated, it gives CASSFGGRGQGNEQFF.

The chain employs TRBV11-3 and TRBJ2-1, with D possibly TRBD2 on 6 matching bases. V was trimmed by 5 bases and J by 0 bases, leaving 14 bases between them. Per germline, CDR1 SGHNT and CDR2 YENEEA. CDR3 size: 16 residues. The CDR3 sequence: CASSGGASGSYNEQFF. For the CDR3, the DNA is TGTGCCAGCAGCGGAGGGGCGTCGGGCTCCTACAATGAGCAGTTCTTC.

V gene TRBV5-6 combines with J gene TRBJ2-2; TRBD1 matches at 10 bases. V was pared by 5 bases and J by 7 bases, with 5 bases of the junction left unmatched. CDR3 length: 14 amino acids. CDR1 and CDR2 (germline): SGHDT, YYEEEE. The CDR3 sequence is CASSPGTGVGELFF. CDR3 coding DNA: TGTGCCAGCAGTCCCGGGACAGGGGTCGGGGAGCTGTTTTTT.

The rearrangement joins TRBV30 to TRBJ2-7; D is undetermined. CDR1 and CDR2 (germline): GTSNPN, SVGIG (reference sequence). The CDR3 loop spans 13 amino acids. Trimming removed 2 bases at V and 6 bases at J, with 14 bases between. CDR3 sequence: CAWSPPGLTEQYF. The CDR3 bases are TGTGCCTGGAGTCCCCCGGGTCTTACCGAGCAGTACTTC.

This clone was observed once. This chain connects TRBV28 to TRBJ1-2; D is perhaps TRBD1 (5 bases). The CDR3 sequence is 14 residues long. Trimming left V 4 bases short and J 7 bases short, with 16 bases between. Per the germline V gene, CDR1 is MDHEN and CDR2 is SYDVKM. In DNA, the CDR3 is TGTGCCAGCAGTTCCTCACAGGTCTCCGTTGGCTACACCTTC. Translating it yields CASSSSQVSVGYTF.

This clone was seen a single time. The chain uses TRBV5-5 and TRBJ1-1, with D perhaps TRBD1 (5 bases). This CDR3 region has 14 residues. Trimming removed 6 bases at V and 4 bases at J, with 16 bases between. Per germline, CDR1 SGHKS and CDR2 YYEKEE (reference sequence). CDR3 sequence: CASTHGKGVTEAFF. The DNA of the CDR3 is TGTGCCAGCACCCACGGAAAAGGGGTCACTGAAGCTTTCTTT.

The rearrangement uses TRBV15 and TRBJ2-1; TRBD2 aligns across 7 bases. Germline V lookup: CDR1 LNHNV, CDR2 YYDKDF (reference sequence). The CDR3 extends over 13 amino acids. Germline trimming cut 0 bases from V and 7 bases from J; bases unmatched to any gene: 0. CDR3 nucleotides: TGTGCCACCAGCAGAGACGGGGGGAATGAGCAGTTCTTC. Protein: CATSRDGGNEQFF.

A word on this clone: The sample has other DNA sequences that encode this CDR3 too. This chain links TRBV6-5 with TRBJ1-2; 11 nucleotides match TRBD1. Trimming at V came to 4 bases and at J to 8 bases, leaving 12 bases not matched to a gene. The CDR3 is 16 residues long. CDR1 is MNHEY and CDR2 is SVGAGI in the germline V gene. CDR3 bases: TGTGCCAGCAGTTCTTTAACGGGACAGGGGGTAAAAGGCTACACCTTC. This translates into CASSSLTGQGVKGYTF.

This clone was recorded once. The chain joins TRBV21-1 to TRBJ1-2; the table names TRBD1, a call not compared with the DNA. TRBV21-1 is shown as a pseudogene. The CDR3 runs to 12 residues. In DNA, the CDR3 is TGTGCCAACAGGGGGCGGCCTTATGGCTACACCTTC. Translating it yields CANRGRPYGYTF.

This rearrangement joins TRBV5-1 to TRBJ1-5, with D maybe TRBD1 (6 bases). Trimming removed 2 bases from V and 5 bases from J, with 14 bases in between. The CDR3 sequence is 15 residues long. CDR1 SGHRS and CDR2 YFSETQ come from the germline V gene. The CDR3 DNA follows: TGCGCCAGCAGCTTAGCGGGGGGCATGGATCAGCCCCAGCATTTT. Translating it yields CASSLAGGMDQPQHF.

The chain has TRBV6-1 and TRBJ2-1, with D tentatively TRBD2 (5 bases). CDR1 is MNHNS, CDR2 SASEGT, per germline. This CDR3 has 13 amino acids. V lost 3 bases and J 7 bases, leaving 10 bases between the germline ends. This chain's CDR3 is CASSEGRGNEQFF. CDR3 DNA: TGTGCCAGCAGTGAGGGCCGGGGTAATGAGCAGTTCTTC.

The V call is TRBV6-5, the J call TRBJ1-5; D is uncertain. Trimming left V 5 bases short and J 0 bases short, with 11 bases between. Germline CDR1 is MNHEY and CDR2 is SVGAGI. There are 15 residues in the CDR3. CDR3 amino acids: CASSPGRYSNQPQHF. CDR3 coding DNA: TGTGCCAGCAGTCCCGGGAGGTATAGCAATCAGCCCCAGCATTTT.

CDR3 sequence: CASRPSRIAGAGEQYF. The DNA for the CDR3 is TGTGCCAGCAGGCCCTCGAGGATAGCGGGGGCCGGTGAGCAGTACTTC. The rearrangement links TRBV6-6 to TRBJ2-7; TRBD2 matches 9 bases. Germline V lookup: CDR1 MNHNY, CDR2 SVGAGI (reference sequence). The junction had 16 bases not matched to a gene; V was cut back by 6 bases and J by 7 bases. The CDR3 is 16 amino acids.

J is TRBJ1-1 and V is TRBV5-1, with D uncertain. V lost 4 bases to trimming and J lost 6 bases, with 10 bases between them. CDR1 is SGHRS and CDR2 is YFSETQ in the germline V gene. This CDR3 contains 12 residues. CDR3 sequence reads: CASSPRDSEAFF. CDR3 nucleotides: TGCGCCAGCAGCCCTAGAGACTCTGAAGCTTTCTTT.

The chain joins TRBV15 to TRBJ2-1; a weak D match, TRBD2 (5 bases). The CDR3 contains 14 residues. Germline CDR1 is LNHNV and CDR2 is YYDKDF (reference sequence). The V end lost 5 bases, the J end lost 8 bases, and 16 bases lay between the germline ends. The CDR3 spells CATSPRGWGDEQFF. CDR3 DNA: TGTGCCACCAGCCCCAGAGGTTGGGGAGATGAGCAGTTCTTC.

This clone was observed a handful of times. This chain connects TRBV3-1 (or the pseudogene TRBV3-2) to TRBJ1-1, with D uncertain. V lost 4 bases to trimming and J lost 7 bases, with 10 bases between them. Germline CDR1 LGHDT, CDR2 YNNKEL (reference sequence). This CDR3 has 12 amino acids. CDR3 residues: CASSRARNEAFF. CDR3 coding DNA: TGTGCCAGCAGCCGAGCCCGAAATGAAGCTTTCTTT.

DNA of the CDR3: TGTGCCTCAACAGGCTCGGGGAGGGAGCAGTACTTC. Encoded protein: CASTGSGREQYF. J is TRBJ2-7 and V is TRBV30, with a weak D call TRBD2 (6 bases). V gave up 7 bases and J gave up 7 bases, with 17 bases separating them. The CDR3 covers 12 residues. The germline V gene encodes CDR1 GTSNPN and CDR2 SVGIG (reference sequence).

CDR3 coding DNA: TGCAGCGTTCGATATCTATGGGGCTACACCTTC. This gives the protein CSVRYLWGYTF. J is TRBJ1-2 and V is TRBV29-1; D gene uncertain. Between the trimmed V and J ends, which lost 5 bases and 8 bases, there was a span of 12 bases. The length of the CDR3 is 11 residues. Germline CDR1 and CDR2: SQVTM and ANQGSEA.

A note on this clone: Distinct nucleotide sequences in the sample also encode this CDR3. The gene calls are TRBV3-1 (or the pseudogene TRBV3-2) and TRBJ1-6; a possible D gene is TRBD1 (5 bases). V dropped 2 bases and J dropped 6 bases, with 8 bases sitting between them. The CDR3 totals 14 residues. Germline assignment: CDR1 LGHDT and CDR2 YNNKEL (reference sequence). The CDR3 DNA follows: TGTGCCAGCAGCCAACGGCAGGGTAATTCACCCCTCCACTTT. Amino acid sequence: CASSQRQGNSPLHF.

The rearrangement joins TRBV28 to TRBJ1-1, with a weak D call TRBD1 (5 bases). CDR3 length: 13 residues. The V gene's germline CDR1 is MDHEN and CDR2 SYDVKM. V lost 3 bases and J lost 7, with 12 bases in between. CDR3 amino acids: CASSFSTVYEAFF. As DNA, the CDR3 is TGTGCCAGCAGTTTTTCGACAGTATATGAAGCTTTCTTT.

CDR3 bases: TGTGCCAGCAGCATACAGGGTACTGCTGGAAACACCATATATTTT. It codes for CASSIQGTAGNTIYF. The chain uses TRBV7-9 and TRBJ1-3; tentatively, D is TRBD1 (6 bases). The CDR3 runs to 15 residues. Germline loops: CDR1 SEHNR, CDR2 FQNEAQ (reference sequence). V lost 5 bases to trimming and J lost 2 bases, with 13 bases between them. Based on the CDR3 plus reference TRBV7-9 and TRBJ1-3, the full variable domain is DTGVSQNPRHKITKRGQNVTFRCDPISEHNRLYWYRQTLGQGPEFLTYFQNEAQLEKSRLLSDRFSAERPKGSFSTLEIQRTEQGDSAMYLCASSIQGTAGNTIYFGEGSWLTVV.

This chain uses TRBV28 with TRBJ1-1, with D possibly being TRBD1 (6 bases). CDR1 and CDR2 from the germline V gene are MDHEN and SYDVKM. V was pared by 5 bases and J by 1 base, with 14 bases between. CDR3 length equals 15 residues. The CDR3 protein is CASSAEQGWNTEAFF. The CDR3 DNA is TGTGCCAGCAGTGCCGAACAGGGATGGAACACTGAAGCTTTCTTT. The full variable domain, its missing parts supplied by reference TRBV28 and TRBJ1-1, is DVKVTQSSRYLVKRTGEKVFLECVQDMDHENMFWYRQDPGLGLRLIYFSYDVKMKEKGDIPEGYSVSREKKERFSLILESASTNQTSMYLCASSAEQGWNTEAFFGQGTRLTVV.

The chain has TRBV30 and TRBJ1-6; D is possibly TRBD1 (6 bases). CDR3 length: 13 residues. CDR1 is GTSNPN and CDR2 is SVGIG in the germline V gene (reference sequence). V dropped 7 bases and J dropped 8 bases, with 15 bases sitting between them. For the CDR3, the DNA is TGTGCCTTCAACAGGGTATCGGATTCACCCCTCCACTTT. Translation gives CAFNRVSDSPLHF.

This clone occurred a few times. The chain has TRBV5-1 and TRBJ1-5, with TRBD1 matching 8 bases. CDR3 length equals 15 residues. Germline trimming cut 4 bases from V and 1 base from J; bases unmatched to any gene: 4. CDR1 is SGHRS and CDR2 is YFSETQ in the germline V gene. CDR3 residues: CASSPTGESNQPQHF. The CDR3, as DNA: TGCGCCAGCAGCCCGACAGGGGAGAGCAATCAGCCCCAGCATTTT.

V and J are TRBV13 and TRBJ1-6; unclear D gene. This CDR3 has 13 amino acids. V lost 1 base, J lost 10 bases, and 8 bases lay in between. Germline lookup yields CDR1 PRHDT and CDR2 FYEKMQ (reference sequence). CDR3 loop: CASSLVAESPLHF. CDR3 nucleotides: TGTGCCAGCAGCTTAGTGGCCGAATCACCCCTCCACTTT. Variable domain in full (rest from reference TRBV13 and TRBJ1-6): AAGVIQSPRHLIKEKRETATLKCYPIPRHDTVYWYQQGPGQDPQFLISFYEKMQSDKGSIPDRFSAQQFSDYHSELNMSSLELGDSALYFCASSLVAESPLHFGNGTRLTVT.

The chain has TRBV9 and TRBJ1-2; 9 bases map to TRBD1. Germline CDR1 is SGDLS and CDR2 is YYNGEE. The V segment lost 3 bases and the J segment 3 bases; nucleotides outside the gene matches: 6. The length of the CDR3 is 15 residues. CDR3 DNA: TGTGCCAGCAGCGAACAGGGGGCGACGGACTATGGCTACACCTTC. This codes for CASSEQGATDYGYTF.

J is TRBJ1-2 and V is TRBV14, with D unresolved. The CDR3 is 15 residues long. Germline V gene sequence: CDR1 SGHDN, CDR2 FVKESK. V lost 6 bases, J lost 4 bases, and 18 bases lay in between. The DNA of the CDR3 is TGTGCCAGCAGTCCGGCGGGGTCAGGCATCTATGGCTACACCTTC. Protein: CASSPAGSGIYGYTF.